This T cell receptor beta chain was retrieved from a study of cytomegalovirus exposure and HLA in healthy donors. This CDR3 is built from 17 residues. Germline V lookup: CDR1 LGHNA, CDR2 YNFKEQ. V trimming: 0 bases; J trimming: 5 bases; junction bases outside the gene matches: 5. The primer mix had 60 Vbeta and 13 Jbeta primers. Assay used: immunoSEQ multiplex PCR; TCRdb lists only in-frame clones, some missing. Its table records more than 55,000 clones. The source is a woman in her thirties or forties in good health and CMV-seropositive. The chain links TRBV4-2 to TRBJ2-5; 14 nucleotides agree with TRBD2. The sample taken for sequencing was PBMCs. The CDR3 spells CASSQDGTSGGYETQYF. Here the CDR3 DNA reads TGTGCCAGCAGCCAAGACGGGACTAGCGGGGGATACGAGACCCAGTACTTC.